This section outlines one T cell receptor (beta chain) sequence together with its context. This entry is derived from a study of blood T cell repertoires in COVID-19. The wider study: The samples span acute and convalescent COVID-19 from the United States, Italy and Spain. The cDNA or gDNA used as material had been derived from T cells, B-cell-depleted T cells, or PBMCs.

Methods used by the authors: For nucleated cells, counts were estimated from reference gene primer amplification. Here immunoSEQ multiplex PCR was the method, and the copy in TCRdb shows in-frame clones only, minus some. V, J and clone size were drawn from that table, and D and trimming were deduced from the DNA. Of tens of thousands of clones listed, approximately 90% are singletons. Germline CDR1 reads MDHEN; CDR2 reads SYDVKM. The CDR3 extends over 12 amino acids. Between the trimmed V and J ends, which lost 3 bases and 8 bases, there was a span of 10 bases. The sequenced sample was peripheral blood. The receptor was derived from a middle-aged man with active or convalescent COVID-19. V gene TRBV28 combines with J gene TRBJ1-2; unclear D gene. CDR3 bases: TGTGCCAGCAGTTTCGGGGAGAGCGGCTACACCTTC. This gives the protein CASSFGESGYTF.